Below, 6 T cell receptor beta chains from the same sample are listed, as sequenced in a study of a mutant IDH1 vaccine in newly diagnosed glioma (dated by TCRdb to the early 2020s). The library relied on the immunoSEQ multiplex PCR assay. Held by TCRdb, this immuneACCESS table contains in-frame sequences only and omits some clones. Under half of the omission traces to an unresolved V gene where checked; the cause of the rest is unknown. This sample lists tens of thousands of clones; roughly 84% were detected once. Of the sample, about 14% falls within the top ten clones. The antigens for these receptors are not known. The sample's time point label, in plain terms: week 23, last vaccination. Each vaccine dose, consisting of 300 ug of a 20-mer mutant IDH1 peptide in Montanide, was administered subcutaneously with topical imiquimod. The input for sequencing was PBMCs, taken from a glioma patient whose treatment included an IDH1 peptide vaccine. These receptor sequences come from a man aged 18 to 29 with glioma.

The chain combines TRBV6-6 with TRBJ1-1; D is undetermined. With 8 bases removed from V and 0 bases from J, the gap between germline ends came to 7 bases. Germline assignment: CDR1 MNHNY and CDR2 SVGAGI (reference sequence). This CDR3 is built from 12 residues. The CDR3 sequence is CASVEVNTEAFF. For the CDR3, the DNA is TGTGCCAGCGTAGAGGTGAACACTGAAGCTTTCTTT.

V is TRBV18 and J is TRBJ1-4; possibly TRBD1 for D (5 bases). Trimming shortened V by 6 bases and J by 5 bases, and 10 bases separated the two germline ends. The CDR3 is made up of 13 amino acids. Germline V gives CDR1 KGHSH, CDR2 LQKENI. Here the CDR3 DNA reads TGTGCCAGCTCGACAGATTTGAATGAAAAACTGTTTTTT. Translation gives CASSTDLNEKLFF.

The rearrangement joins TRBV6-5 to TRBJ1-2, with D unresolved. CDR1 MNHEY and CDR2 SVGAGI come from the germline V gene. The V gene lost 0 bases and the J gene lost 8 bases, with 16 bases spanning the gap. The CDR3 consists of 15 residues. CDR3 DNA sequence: TGTGCCAGCAGTTACTCACGGACCTCGGGAGGCGGCTACACCTTC. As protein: CASSYSRTSGGGYTF.

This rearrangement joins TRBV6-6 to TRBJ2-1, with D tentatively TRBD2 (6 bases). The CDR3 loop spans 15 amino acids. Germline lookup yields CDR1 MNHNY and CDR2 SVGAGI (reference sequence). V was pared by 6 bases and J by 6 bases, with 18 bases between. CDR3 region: CASSPRGSGLNEQFF. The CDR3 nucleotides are TGTGCCAGCAGCCCCCGGGGTAGCGGACTCAATGAGCAGTTCTTC.

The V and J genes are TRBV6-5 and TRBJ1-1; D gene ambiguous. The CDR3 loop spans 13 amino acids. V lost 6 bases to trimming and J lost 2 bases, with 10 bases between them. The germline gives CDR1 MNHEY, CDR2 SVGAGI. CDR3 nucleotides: TGTGCCAGCAGGATACAGCACAACACTGAAGCTTTCTTT. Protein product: CASRIQHNTEAFF.

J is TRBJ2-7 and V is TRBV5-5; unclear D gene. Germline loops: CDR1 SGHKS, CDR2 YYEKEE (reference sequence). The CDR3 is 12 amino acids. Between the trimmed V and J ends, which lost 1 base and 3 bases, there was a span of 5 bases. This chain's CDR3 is CASSLSLYEQYF. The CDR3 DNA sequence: TGTGCCAGCAGCTTGTCTCTCTACGAGCAGTACTTC.